Listed below are T cell receptor beta chains from one sample, sequenced in a study of cytomegalovirus exposure and HLA in healthy donors. Profiling relied on immunoSEQ multiplex PCR, and the TCRdb table lists in-frame clones only, not all of them. Of tens of thousands of clones in the sample, 80% to 95% were seen once. The sample consisted of PBMCs. These receptors originate from a woman between 18 and 30 years old in good health and CMV-seronegative. The CDR3 runs from the conserved cysteine through the conserved F or W. D genes are given only for firm matches. A clone size is listed for some rows: how often the clone was seen (once, few, many), or a class if it is expanded.

clone size: NA; D gene: TRBD1; J gene: TRBJ1-2; V gene: TRBV4-1; CDR3 DNA: TGCGCCAGCAGCCAAGAAGGACAGGGCGCTACTTGGGCTAACTATGGCTACACCTTC; CDR3 protein: CASSQEGQGATWANYGYTF
clone size: NA; D gene: NA; J gene: TRBJ1-3; V gene: TRBV7-2; CDR3 DNA: TGTGCCAGCAGCTCCACAGGGAGTGGAAACACCATATATTTT; CDR3 protein: CASSSTGSGNTIYF
clone size: NA; D gene: TRBD1; J gene: TRBJ2-7; V gene: TRBV28; CDR3 DNA: TGTGCCAGCAGTGGGCCGGACAGGGACTACGAGCAGTACTTC; CDR3 protein: CASSGPDRDYEQYF
clone size: NA; D gene: NA; J gene: TRBJ1-2; V gene: TRBV15; CDR3 DNA: TGTGCCACCAGCAGAGATCGGGCAGGGGTTGATGGCTACACCTTC; CDR3 protein: CATSRDRAGVDGYTF
clone size: NA; D gene: NA; J gene: TRBJ1-2; V gene: TRBV21-1; CDR3 DNA: TGTGCCAGCAGCGAATGGGCACCCGGCTACACCTTC; CDR3 protein: CASSEWAPGYTF
clone size: NA; D gene: NA; J gene: TRBJ1-2; V gene: TRBV5-6; CDR3 DNA: TGTGCCAGCAGCTTGGCCAGTACCAGGGTAAACACCTTC; CDR3 protein: CASSLASTRVNTF
clone size: NA; D gene: TRBD1; J gene: TRBJ1-6; V gene: TRBV5-1; CDR3 DNA: TGCGCCAGCAGCCCGGACAGGGTTAATTCACCCCTCCACTTT; CDR3 protein: CASSPDRVNSPLHF
clone size: NA; D gene: NA; J gene: TRBJ1-1; V gene: TRBV28; CDR3 DNA: TGTGCCAGCAGAGTGACAGGTGGAATCCTAAACACTGAAGCTTTCTTT; CDR3 protein: CASRVTGGILNTEAFF
clone size: NA; D gene: NA; J gene: TRBJ2-1; V gene: TRBV27; CDR3 DNA: TGTGCCAGCAGTTTCCTCAGGCAGGATAAGTCAAATGAGCAGTTCTTC; CDR3 protein: CASSFLRQDKSNEQFF
clone size: NA; D gene: TRBD2; J gene: TRBJ2-3; V gene: TRBV4-2; CDR3 DNA: TGTGCCAGCAGCCTCCGCCAGACTAGCGGGGGAAACACAGATACGCAGTATTTT; CDR3 protein: CASSLRQTSGGNTDTQYF
clone size: few; D gene: TRBD2; J gene: TRBJ2-5; V gene: TRBV6-4; CDR3 DNA: TGTGCCAGCAGTGTGCTAGCGGGGGGGCCGGAGACCCAGTACTTC; CDR3 protein: CASSVLAGGPETQYF
clone size: NA; D gene: TRBD1; J gene: TRBJ1-1; V gene: TRBV11-2; CDR3 DNA: TGTGCCAGCAGCTCAAACAGGGGGGACACTGAAGCTTTCTTT; CDR3 protein: CASSSNRGDTEAFF
clone size: once; D gene: TRBD1; J gene: TRBJ2-1; V gene: TRBV5-6; CDR3 DNA: TGTGCCAGCAGCTTACGACCGGGACAGGGATCCAATGAGCAGTTCTTC; CDR3 protein: CASSLRPGQGSNEQFF
clone size: once; D gene: TRBD1; J gene: TRBJ2-2; V gene: TRBV5-1; CDR3 DNA: TGCGCCAGCAGCTTGGGTCACTCATACAGGGGTTATGACGGGGAGCTGTTTTTT; CDR3 protein: CASSLGHSYRGYDGELFF
clone size: once; D gene: TRBD1; J gene: TRBJ2-7; V gene: TRBV14; CDR3 DNA: TGTGCCAGCAGCCAACGGGACAGATACGAGCAGTACTTC; CDR3 protein: CASSQRDRYEQYF
clone size: NA; D gene: NA; J gene: TRBJ2-1; V gene: TRBV6-6; CDR3 DNA: TGTGCCAGCAGATTGACAGGGGAGGGCAATGAGCAGTTCTTC; CDR3 protein: CASRLTGEGNEQFF
clone size: NA; D gene: TRBD2; J gene: TRBJ2-1; V gene: TRBV18; CDR3 DNA: TGTGCCAGCTCACTTGCCCTCGGACTAGCTGGCAATGAGCAGTTCTTC; CDR3 protein: CASSLALGLAGNEQFF
clone size: NA; D gene: TRBD1; J gene: TRBJ2-1; V gene: TRBV19; CDR3 DNA: TGTGCCAGTAGTATTGTGGGGACAGGGAGTTACAATGAGCAGTTCTTC; CDR3 protein: CASSIVGTGSYNEQFF
clone size: NA; D gene: TRBD2; J gene: TRBJ2-5; V gene: TRBV5-3; CDR3 DNA: TGTGCCAGAAGCGGACTAGCGGGGGGTTACTTC; CDR3 protein: CARSGLAGGYF
clone size: NA; D gene: NA; J gene: TRBJ1-1; V gene: TRBV5-4; CDR3 DNA: TGTGCCAGCAGCTTGGGGACAGAGCTGAACACTGAAGCTTTCTTT; CDR3 protein: CASSLGTELNTEAFF
clone size: NA; D gene: TRBD1; J gene: TRBJ1-5; V gene: TRBV5-1; CDR3 DNA: TGCGCCAGCAGCTTAAGGGGGCGTGTAAGGTTTTGGCCCCAGCATTTT; CDR3 protein: CASSLRGRVRFWPQHF
clone size: once; D gene: TRBD2; J gene: TRBJ2-1; V gene: TRBV5-4; CDR3 DNA: TGTGCCAGCAGCTCGACCTCGGGACTACCATACAATGAGCAGTTCTTC; CDR3 protein: CASSSTSGLPYNEQFF
clone size: NA; D gene: TRBD2; J gene: TRBJ2-3; V gene: TRBV15; CDR3 DNA: TGTGCCACCAGCAGGCCGGGGGGTACGCAGTATTTT; CDR3 protein: CATSRPGGTQYF
clone size: NA; D gene: TRBD1; J gene: TRBJ2-3; V gene: TRBV5-5; CDR3 DNA: TGTGCCAGCAGCGTAGGGACAGCCGGTCGAACAGATACGCAGTATTTT; CDR3 protein: CASSVGTAGRTDTQYF
clone size: NA; D gene: NA; J gene: TRBJ1-4; V gene: TRBV29-1; CDR3 DNA: TGCAGCGCTCCCGGCGAAATCGGGACACCGAATGAAAAACTGTTTTTT; CDR3 protein: CSAPGEIGTPNEKLFF
clone size: NA; D gene: NA; J gene: TRBJ1-5; V gene: TRBV6-5; CDR3 DNA: TGTGCCACCGGACAGTTTAGCAATCAGCCCCAGCATTTT; CDR3 protein: CATGQFSNQPQHF
clone size: NA; D gene: TRBD1; J gene: TRBJ1-1; V gene: TRBV25-1; CDR3 DNA: TGTGCCAGCAGTGGGACAGGGGGCACTGAAGCTTTCTTT; CDR3 protein: CASSGTGGTEAFF
clone size: once; D gene: NA; J gene: TRBJ1-1; V gene: TRBV27; CDR3 DNA: TGTGCCACCTCGAAATGGCCGGGCGCGGGAAGGACTGAAGCTTTCTTT; CDR3 protein: CATSKWPGAGRTEAFF
clone size: NA; D gene: NA; J gene: TRBJ1-2; V gene: TRBV19; CDR3 DNA: TGTGCCAGTACCTCGGGGGGGGGTAATGGCTACACCTTC; CDR3 protein: CASTSGGGNGYTF
clone size: NA; D gene: NA; J gene: TRBJ2-6; V gene: TRBV11-2; CDR3 DNA: TGTGCCAGCAGCTTAGGCAGACAACCCTCTGGGGCCAACGTCCTGACTTTC; CDR3 protein: CASSLGRQPSGANVLTF
clone size: NA; D gene: TRBD1; J gene: TRBJ1-3; V gene: TRBV11-3; CDR3 DNA: TGTGCCAGCAGCTCCGGACAGGGTGAGGGAAACACCATATATTTT; CDR3 protein: CASSSGQGEGNTIYF
clone size: NA; D gene: NA; J gene: TRBJ2-6; V gene: TRBV11-3; CDR3 DNA: TGTGCCAGCACCTCCGCGAGCTCTGGGGCCAACGTCCTGACTTTC; CDR3 protein: CASTSASSGANVLTF
clone size: NA; D gene: TRBD2; J gene: TRBJ2-3; V gene: TRBV7-9; CDR3 DNA: TGTGCCAGCAGCTTTGGACTAGCGGTTCCCACAGATACGCAGTATTTT; CDR3 protein: CASSFGLAVPTDTQYF
clone size: NA; D gene: TRBD2; J gene: TRBJ2-1; V gene: TRBV6-6; CDR3 DNA: TGTGCCAGCAGTTCCGACGTGGGAGGGAATGAGCAGTTCTTC; CDR3 protein: CASSSDVGGNEQFF
clone size: NA; D gene: NA; J gene: TRBJ2-5; V gene: TRBV27; CDR3 DNA: TGTGCCAGCAGTTTATCAGTTATCGACACCAGCCAAGAGACCCAGTACTTC; CDR3 protein: CASSLSVIDTSQETQYF
clone size: few; D gene: NA; J gene: TRBJ2-1; V gene: TRBV6-4; CDR3 DNA: TGTGCCAGCAGTGAGAGAGGCTCCGGCTCCTACAATGAGCAGTTCTTC; CDR3 protein: CASSERGSGSYNEQFF
clone size: NA; D gene: NA; J gene: TRBJ2-7; V gene: TRBV5-8; CDR3 DNA: TGTGCCAGCAGCTGGAAACAGGGCGCTGGTCGTACGGAGCAGTACTTC; CDR3 protein: CASSWKQGAGRTEQYF
clone size: NA; D gene: NA; J gene: TRBJ2-3; V gene: TRBV5-1; CDR3 DNA: TGCGCCAGCAGCTTGACCAGCGGGAGCACAGATACGCAGTATTTT; CDR3 protein: CASSLTSGSTDTQYF
clone size: NA; D gene: TRBD1; J gene: TRBJ1-1; V gene: TRBV7-3; CDR3 DNA: TGTGCCAGCAGCACAACAGGGGGCAGCACTGAAGCTTTCTTT; CDR3 protein: CASSTTGGSTEAFF
clone size: NA; D gene: NA; J gene: TRBJ1-1; V gene: TRBV5-1; CDR3 DNA: TGCGCCAGCAGCTTTGTCATGAACACTGAAGCTTTCTTT; CDR3 protein: CASSFVMNTEAFF
clone size: NA; D gene: NA; J gene: TRBJ1-3; V gene: TRBV30; CDR3 DNA: TGTGCCTGGAGTGTGTGGAGGGACTACGGAAACACCATATATTTT; CDR3 protein: CAWSVWRDYGNTIYF
clone size: NA; D gene: TRBD2; J gene: TRBJ2-1; V gene: TRBV9; CDR3 DNA: TGTGCCAGCAGCGTGTCACTAGCGGGGGGGACAAATGAGCAGTTCTTC; CDR3 protein: CASSVSLAGGTNEQFF
clone size: NA; D gene: NA; J gene: TRBJ2-1; V gene: TRBV29-1; CDR3 DNA: TGCAGCGTAGAGGGTCGATACAATGAGCAGTTCTTC; CDR3 protein: CSVEGRYNEQFF
clone size: NA; D gene: TRBD2; J gene: TRBJ2-3; V gene: TRBV7-2; CDR3 DNA: TGTGCCAGCAGCCCACTAGAGGGACTAGCGTCAGATACGCAGTATTTT; CDR3 protein: CASSPLEGLASDTQYF
clone size: NA; D gene: NA; J gene: TRBJ2-3; V gene: TRBV10-1; CDR3 DNA: TGCGCCAGCAGTGAAGTTAGAGATACGCAGTATTTT; CDR3 protein: CASSEVRDTQYF
clone size: NA; D gene: NA; J gene: TRBJ1-2; V gene: TRBV7-9; CDR3 DNA: TGTGCCAGCAGCCCAGGGACTTATGCTAATGGCTACACCTTC; CDR3 protein: CASSPGTYANGYTF
clone size: NA; D gene: TRBD1; J gene: TRBJ2-7; V gene: TRBV7-9; CDR3 DNA: TGTGCCAGCAGCTTGGGACAGGCCGACGAGCAGTACTTC; CDR3 protein: CASSLGQADEQYF
clone size: NA; D gene: NA; J gene: TRBJ1-6; V gene: TRBV5-6; CDR3 DNA: TGTGCCAGCAGCTTGGTGCAGAACCCTTCACCCCTCCACTTT; CDR3 protein: CASSLVQNPSPLHF
clone size: NA; D gene: TRBD1; J gene: TRBJ1-5; V gene: TRBV6-5; CDR3 DNA: TGTGCCAGCGGTTGGGGCCGAGGCAGGGGGCTTCAGCCCCAGCATTTT; CDR3 protein: CASGWGRGRGLQPQHF
clone size: NA; D gene: NA; J gene: TRBJ2-7; V gene: TRBV5-1; CDR3 DNA: TGCGCCAGCAGCTTGGGGGCCCGGGATGGGGAACACGAGCAGTACTTC; CDR3 protein: CASSLGARDGEHEQYF
clone size: NA; D gene: NA; J gene: TRBJ2-6; V gene: TRBV30; CDR3 DNA: TGTGCCTGGAGTGCGGGGGCTGGGGCCAACGTCCTGACTTTC; CDR3 protein: CAWSAGAGANVLTF
clone size: NA; D gene: NA; J gene: TRBJ2-3; V gene: TRBV4-1; CDR3 DNA: TGCGCCAGCAGCGTCAACAGAAGGACAGATACGCAGTATTTT; CDR3 protein: CASSVNRRTDTQYF
clone size: NA; D gene: TRBD2; J gene: TRBJ2-7; V gene: TRBV15; CDR3 DNA: TGTGCCACCAGCAGAGACACGGGGGGGCCCTACGAGCAGTACTTC; CDR3 protein: CATSRDTGGPYEQYF
clone size: NA; D gene: NA; J gene: TRBJ1-5; V gene: TRBV7-2; CDR3 DNA: TGTGCCAGCAGCCCACGGGGGGGGTGGAACAATCAGCCCCAGCATTTT; CDR3 protein: CASSPRGGWNNQPQHF